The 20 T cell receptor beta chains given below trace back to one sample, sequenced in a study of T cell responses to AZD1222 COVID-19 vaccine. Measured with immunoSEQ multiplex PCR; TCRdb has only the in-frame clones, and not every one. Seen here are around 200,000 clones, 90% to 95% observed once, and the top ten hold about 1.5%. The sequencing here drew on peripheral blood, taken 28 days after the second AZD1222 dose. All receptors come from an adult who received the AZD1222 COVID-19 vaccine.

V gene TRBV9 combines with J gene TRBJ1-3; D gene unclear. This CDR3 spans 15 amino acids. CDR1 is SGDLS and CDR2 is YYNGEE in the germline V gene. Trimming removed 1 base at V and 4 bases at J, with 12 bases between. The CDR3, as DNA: TGTGCCAGCAGCGTACGTGGGGAGTCAGGAAACACCATATATTTT. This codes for CASSVRGESGNTIYF.

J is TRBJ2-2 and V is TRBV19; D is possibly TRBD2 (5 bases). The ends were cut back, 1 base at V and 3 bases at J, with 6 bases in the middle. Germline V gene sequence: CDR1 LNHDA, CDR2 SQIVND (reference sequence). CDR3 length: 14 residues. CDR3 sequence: CASSIARDTGELFF. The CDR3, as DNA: TGTGCCAGTAGTATAGCGAGGGACACCGGGGAGCTGTTTTTT. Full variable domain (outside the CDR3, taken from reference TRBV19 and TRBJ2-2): DGGITQSPKYLFRKEGQNVTLSCEQNLNHDAMYWYRQDPGQGLRLIYYSQIVNDFQKGDIAEGYSVSREKKESFPLTVTSAQKNPTAFYLCASSIARDTGELFFGEGSRLTVL.

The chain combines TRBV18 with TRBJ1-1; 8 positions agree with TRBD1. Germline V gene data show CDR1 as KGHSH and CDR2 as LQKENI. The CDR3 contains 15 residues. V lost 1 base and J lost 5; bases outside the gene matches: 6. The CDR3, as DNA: TGTGCCAGCTCACCACGAGTAAACAGGGGGACTGAAGCTTTCTTT. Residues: CASSPRVNRGTEAFF.

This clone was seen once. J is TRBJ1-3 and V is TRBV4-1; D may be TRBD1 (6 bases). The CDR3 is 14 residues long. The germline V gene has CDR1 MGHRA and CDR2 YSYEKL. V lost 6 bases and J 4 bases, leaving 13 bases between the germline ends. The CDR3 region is CASSLQGYGNTIYF. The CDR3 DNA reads TGCGCCAGCAGTCTGCAGGGGTACGGAAACACCATATATTTT.

CDR3 in amino acids: CASSYQGGDTEAFF. CDR3 bases: TGTGCCAGCAGTTACCAGGGTGGGGACACTGAAGCTTTCTTT. The chain employs TRBV6-5 and TRBJ1-1; TRBD1 is a possible D gene (5 bases). The CDR3 has 14 residues. Trimming took off 2 bases at V and 3 bases at J, with 10 bases between the two ends. The germline gives CDR1 MNHEY, CDR2 SVGAGI.

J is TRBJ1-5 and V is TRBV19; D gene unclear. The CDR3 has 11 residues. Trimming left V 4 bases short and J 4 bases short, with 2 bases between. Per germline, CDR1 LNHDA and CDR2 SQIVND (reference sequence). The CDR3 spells CASSNNQPQHF. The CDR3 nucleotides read TGTGCCAGTAGTAATAATCAGCCCCAGCATTTT.

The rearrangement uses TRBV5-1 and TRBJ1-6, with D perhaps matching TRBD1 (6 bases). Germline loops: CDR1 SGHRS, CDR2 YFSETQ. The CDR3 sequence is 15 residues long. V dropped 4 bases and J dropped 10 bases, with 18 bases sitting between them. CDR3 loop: CASSPIPRGGSPLHF. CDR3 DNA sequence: TGCGCCAGCAGCCCAATACCCAGGGGAGGATCACCCCTCCACTTT. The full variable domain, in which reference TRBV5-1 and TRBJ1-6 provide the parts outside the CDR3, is KAGVTQTPRYLIKTRGQQVTLSCSPISGHRSVSWYQQTPGQGLQFLFEYFSETQRNKGNFPGRFSGRQFSNSRSEMNVSTLELGDSALYLCASSPIPRGGSPLHFGNGTRLTVT.

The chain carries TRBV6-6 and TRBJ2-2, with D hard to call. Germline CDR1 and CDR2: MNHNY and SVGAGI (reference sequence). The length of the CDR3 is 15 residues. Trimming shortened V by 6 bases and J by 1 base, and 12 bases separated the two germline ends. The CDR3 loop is CASSQPVMNTGELFF. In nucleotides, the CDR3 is TGTGCCAGCAGCCAACCAGTTATGAACACCGGGGAGCTGTTTTTT.

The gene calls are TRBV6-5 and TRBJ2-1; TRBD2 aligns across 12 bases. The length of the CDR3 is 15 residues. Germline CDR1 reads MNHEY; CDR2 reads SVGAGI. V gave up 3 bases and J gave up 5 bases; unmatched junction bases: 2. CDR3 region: CASSYGLAGNNEQFF. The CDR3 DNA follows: TGTGCCAGCAGTTATGGACTAGCGGGGAACAATGAGCAGTTCTTC.

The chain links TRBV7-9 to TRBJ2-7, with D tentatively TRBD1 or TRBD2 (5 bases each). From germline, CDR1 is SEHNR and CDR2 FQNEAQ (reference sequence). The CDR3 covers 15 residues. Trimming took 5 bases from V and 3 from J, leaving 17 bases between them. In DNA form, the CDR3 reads TGTGCCAGCAGCCCCCGGGGTCGGGGCGTCTACGAGCAGTACTTC. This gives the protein CASSPRGRGVYEQYF.

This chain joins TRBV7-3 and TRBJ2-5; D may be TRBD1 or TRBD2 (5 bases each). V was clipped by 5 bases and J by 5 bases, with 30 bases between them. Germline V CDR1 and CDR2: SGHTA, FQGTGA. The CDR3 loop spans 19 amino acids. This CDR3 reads CASSASPRYGARGMETQYF. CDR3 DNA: TGTGCCAGCAGCGCATCCCCCCGGTACGGGGCTAGGGGTATGGAGACCCAGTACTTC.

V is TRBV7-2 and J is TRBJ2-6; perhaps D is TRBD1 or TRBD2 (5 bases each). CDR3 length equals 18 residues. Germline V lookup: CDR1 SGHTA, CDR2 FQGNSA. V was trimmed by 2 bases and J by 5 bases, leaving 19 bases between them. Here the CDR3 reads CASSLLGDAIRWANVLTF. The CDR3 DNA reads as TGTGCCAGCAGCTTATTGGGGGACGCGATCCGCTGGGCCAACGTCCTGACTTTC.

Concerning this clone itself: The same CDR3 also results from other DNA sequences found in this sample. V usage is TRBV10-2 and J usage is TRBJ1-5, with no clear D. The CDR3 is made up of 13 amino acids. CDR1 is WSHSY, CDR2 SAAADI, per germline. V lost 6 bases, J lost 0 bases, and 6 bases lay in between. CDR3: CASRENSNQPQHF. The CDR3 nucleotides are TGCGCCAGCAGGGAAAATAGCAATCAGCCCCAGCATTTT.

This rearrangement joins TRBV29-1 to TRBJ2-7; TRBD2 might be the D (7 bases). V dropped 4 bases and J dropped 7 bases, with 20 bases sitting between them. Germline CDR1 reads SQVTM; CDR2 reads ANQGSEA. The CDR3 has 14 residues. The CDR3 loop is CSVVIAGALREQYF. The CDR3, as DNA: TGCAGCGTTGTCATCGCGGGGGCCCTCAGGGAGCAGTACTTC.

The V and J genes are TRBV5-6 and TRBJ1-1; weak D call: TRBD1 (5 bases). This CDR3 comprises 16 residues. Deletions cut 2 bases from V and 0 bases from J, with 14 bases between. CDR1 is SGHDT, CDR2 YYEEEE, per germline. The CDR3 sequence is CASSFLSTGMNTEAFF. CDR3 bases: TGTGCCAGCAGCTTCCTTAGTACAGGCATGAACACTGAAGCTTTCTTT.

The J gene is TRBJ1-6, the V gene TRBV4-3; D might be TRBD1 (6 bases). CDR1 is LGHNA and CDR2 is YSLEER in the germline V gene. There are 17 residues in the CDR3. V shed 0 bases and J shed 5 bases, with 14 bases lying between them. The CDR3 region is CASSQEIPRGNNSPLHF. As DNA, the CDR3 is TGCGCCAGCAGCCAAGAGATCCCCAGGGGAAATAATTCACCCCTCCACTTT.

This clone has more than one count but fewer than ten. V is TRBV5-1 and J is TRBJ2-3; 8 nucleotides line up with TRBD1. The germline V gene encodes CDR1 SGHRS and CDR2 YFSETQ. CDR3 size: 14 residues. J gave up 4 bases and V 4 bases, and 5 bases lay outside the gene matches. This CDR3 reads CASSIGQGADTQYF. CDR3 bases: TGCGCCAGCAGCATAGGACAGGGCGCAGATACGCAGTATTTT.

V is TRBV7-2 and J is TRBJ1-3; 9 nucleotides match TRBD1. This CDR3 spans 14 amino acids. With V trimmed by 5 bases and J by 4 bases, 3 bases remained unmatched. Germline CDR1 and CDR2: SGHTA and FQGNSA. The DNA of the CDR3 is TGTGCCAGCAGCGACGGACAGGGGGGAAACACCATATATTTT. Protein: CASSDGQGGNTIYF.

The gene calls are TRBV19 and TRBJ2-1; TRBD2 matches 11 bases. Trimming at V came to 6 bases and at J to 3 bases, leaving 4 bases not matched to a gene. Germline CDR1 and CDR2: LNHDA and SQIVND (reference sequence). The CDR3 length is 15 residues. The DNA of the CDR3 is TGTGCCAGTAGCGAAACTAGCGGGAGCTACAATGAGCAGTTCTTC. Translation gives CASSETSGSYNEQFF.

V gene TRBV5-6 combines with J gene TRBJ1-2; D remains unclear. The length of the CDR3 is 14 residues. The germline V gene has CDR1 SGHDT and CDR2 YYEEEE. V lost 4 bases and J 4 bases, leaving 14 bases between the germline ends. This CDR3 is CASSTDGKVYGYTF. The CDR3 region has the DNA TGTGCCAGCAGCACGGACGGCAAAGTCTATGGCTACACCTTC.